This TCR beta chain was retrieved from a study of T cell responses to AZD1222 COVID-19 vaccine. Study observations and caveats: CD4 TCRs linked to vaccination spanned spike, dominating at 160-218 and 743-854.

Profiled with immunoSEQ multiplex PCR; TCRdb holds only in-frame clones, not every one. The sample lists about 88,000 clones, around 90% seen once, with around 5% in the top ten. The V end was cut by 4 bases, the J end by 2 bases, with 13 bases between. CDR1 SGDLS and CDR2 YYNGEE come from the germline V gene. CDR3 length equals 15 residues. About this clone itself: Its matching antigen is unknown.

The sequence was obtained from an adult who received the AZD1222 COVID-19 vaccine. The chain couples TRBV9 to TRBJ1-3; D perhaps matches TRBD1 (6 bases). The material was peripheral blood, obtained 28 days after the second AZD1222 dose. The CDR3: CASSRRGIAGNTIYF. DNA of the CDR3: TGTGCCAGCAGCAGGAGGGGGATCGCTGGAAACACCATATATTTT.